The source of this T cell receptor (beta chain) is a study of vaccination and CD4 T cells after COVID-19 (dated by TCRdb to between 2022 and 2023). In terms of the full investigation: Six males and four females were included in the convalescent cohort, with two Hispanic individuals, seven Caucasians, two Asians and one multiracial person represented. The spike-specific CD4+ TCR repertoire was compared before and after mRNA vaccination in approximately ten COVID-19 convalescent patients and 4 infection-naive healthy vaccine recipients. Two doses of either the Pfizer-BioNTech BNT162b2 vaccine (n=8) or the Moderna mRNA-1273 vaccine (n=2) were administered to participants. Culture stimuli were overlapping spike peptide pools from SARS-CoV-2 and from the common cold coronaviruses HCoV-NL63, HCoV-OC43 and HCoV-229E. In control cultures, a CEFX viral epitope pool was used as positive control, an HIV-1 Nef peptide pool was used as negative control, or no peptide was added. Post-COVID blood samples were collected from convalescent patients a median of approximately 100 days after diagnosis, with a range of roughly 35 to 161 days. Post-vaccine blood samples were collected a median of about 69 days after the second vaccine dose, ranging from about 13 to 250 days. Paper-wide results and their limitations: Only a relatively small number of convalescent patients were included in the study, and early timepoints following natural infection were not analyzed. The median count of SARS-CoV-2-reactive clonotypes went up from around 21 after infection to 35 to 40 after vaccination, although the change was not significant. Among convalescent patients, a median roughly 90% of the SARS-CoV-2-reactive clones seen after vaccination appeared only after vaccination, which suggests priming specific to the vaccine. Of the vaccine-specific clones found in convalescent patients, nearly all (304 of 307) were mono-reactive for SARS-CoV-2 spike instead of being cross-reactive with common cold coronaviruses.

The treatment or condition label corresponds to: roughly ten-day PBMC culture with coronavirus spike peptide pools or control peptides (ViraFEST assay). The ViraFEST assay, used in the study, expanded antigen-specific T cells with peptide pools and then identified the expanded clonotypes through TCR sequencing. The absence of prior SARS-CoV-2 infection in healthy vaccine recipients was confirmed by negative nucleocapsid antibody tests before and after vaccination. Each well held approximately 2 million PBMCs cultured in IMDM containing about 5% human AB serum and approximately 9.4 IU/ml IL-2, with about 9.4 ug/ml peptide pools added. On days 3 and 7, half of the culture medium was replaced with fresh IL-2-containing medium. After roughly nine days of culture, CD4+ T cells were isolated by negative selection using the EasySep CD4+ T cell isolation kit. Ficoll-Paque Plus gradient centrifugation was used to isolate PBMCs from whole blood, and the isolated PBMCs were then either used fresh or cryopreserved at -140C. Each culture condition was generally run in triplicate wells.

Concerning this clonotype itself: Its specific antigen is unknown. No much larger clone is present one base from it, and per-base qualities are unavailable.

The library was prepared using PCR. TCR sequencing of DNA from cultured CD4+ T cells used the Oncomine TCR Beta short-read assay at the Johns Hopkins FTIC core. The QIAamp micro DNA kit was used to extract genomic DNA from the cultured CD4+ T cells. Oncomine TCR Beta libraries from cultured CD4+ T cells were pooled with unique dual indexes and sequenced on an Illumina iSeq 100. As for the authors' bioinformatics: Non-productive sequences were removed, and CDR3s not starting with C, not ending with F or W, or shorter than 7 amino acids were discarded. The MANAFEST web application identified antigen-specific clonotypes by comparing peptide-stimulated wells against reference wells and other culture wells. To be called positive, a clone needed an FDR below 0.05, an odds ratio above 5, and a productive frequency above 0.1% in at least two of three replicate wells. Clonotypes that were significantly expanded in both SARS-CoV-2 spike wells and at least one common cold coronavirus spike condition were defined as cross-reactive. Levenshtein distances (stringdist) and unrooted phylogenetic trees (ape) in R version 3.6.1 were used to assess CDR3 homology. Starting from the raw public reads, TCRdb applied fastp trimming at Q25, assembled clones with MiXCR and retained in-frame beta chains. Entries that share a CDR3 protein sequence are merged under the most common genes and DNA. The V and J calls shown here were made by TCRdb, not taken from the authors' results. Present in this sample are 16,000 or so distinct CDR3 sequences, about 75% of which were seen just once. Over 9% of the sample lies in the top ten.

After removal of 1 base from V and 0 bases from J, the junction retains 2 bases not matched to a gene. The CDR3 has 16 amino acids, counting the end cysteine and phenylalanine. Only the CDR3 DNA is retained, 48 bases long and in frame from the first base. The CDR1 and CDR2 encoded by the germline V gene (reference sequence) are SEHNR and FQNEAQ. This chain is built from TRBV7-9 and TRBJ2-5; TRBD1 fits 10 bases in the junction. The receptor's source is a human donor who received a COVID-19 vaccine. The sequencing here drew on CD4+ T cells from blood, cultured in vitro, taken after SARS-CoV-2 vaccination. The CDR3 region has the sequence CASSLGGQGYQETQYF. The base sequence is TGTGCCAGCAGCTTAGGGGGACAGGGGTACCAAGAGACCCAGTACTTC.